The 24 T cell receptor beta chains in this list originate from one sample, sequenced in a study of blood T cell repertoires in COVID-19. The data were produced by immunoSEQ multiplex PCR, yet TCRdb's version contains in-frame clones alone and is incomplete. Here the sample spans about 250,000 clones, 85% to 90% being singletons. The sample taken for sequencing was PBMCs or T cells enriched from blood (not recorded which). The receptors come from a man between 18 and 29 years old who had recovered from COVID-19.

This chain connects TRBV27 to TRBJ2-2, with TRBD1 identical over 9 bases. CDR1 and CDR2 (germline): MNHEY, SMNVEV (reference sequence). The CDR3 is 16 residues long. The J segment lost 3 bases and the V segment lost 5 bases, leaving 7 bases of the junction unmatched. CDR3 loop: CASSPKGQGDTGELFF. DNA of the CDR3: TGTGCCAGCAGTCCGAAGGGACAGGGCGACACCGGGGAGCTGTTTTTT.

CDR3 sequence: CASSFTGTRGEQFF. CDR3 bases: TGTGCCAGCAGCTTCACCGGGACTAGAGGCGAGCAGTTCTTC. The chain is built from TRBV5-4 and TRBJ2-1; 8 nucleotides agree with TRBD2. The CDR3 totals 14 residues. After removal of 2 bases from V and 10 bases from J, the junction contained 8 bases not matched to a gene. The germline gives CDR1 SGHNT, CDR2 YYREEE (reference sequence). Full variable domain (missing parts from reference TRBV5-4 and TRBJ2-1): ETGVTQSPTHLIKTRGQQVTLRCSSQSGHNTVSWYQQALGQGPQFIFQYYREEENGRGNFPPRFSGLQFPNYSSELNVNALELDDSALYLCASSFTGTRGEQFFGPGTRLTVL.

The J gene is TRBJ1-5, the V gene TRBV4-1, with 8 bases identical to TRBD1. This CDR3 is built from 15 residues. The V gene end was trimmed by 5 bases and the J gene end by 5 bases; junction bases not matched to a gene: 8. Germline CDR1 MGHRA, CDR2 YSYEKL. The DNA for the CDR3 is TGCGCCAGCAGCTGGACAGGGAACAGCGATCAGCCCCAGCATTTT. It translates to CASSWTGNSDQPQHF.

In DNA form, the CDR3 reads TGTGCCAGCAGCGCATCTGGGGGGAGGGCTTTCTTT. It codes for CASSASGGRAFF. This chain links TRBV7-2 with TRBJ1-1; perhaps TRBD1 as D (5 bases). Trimming removed 5 bases at V and 11 bases at J, with 15 bases between. Germline V gives CDR1 SGHTA, CDR2 FQGNSA. This CDR3 region has 12 residues.

The chain has TRBV6-5 and TRBJ2-7, with 11 bases lining up with TRBD2. Germline CDR1 MNHEY, CDR2 SVGAGI. There are 14 residues in the CDR3. Unmatched junction bases numbered 7, after V lost 7 bases and J lost 5 bases. The CDR3 loop reads CASTIAGGSDEQYF. As DNA, the CDR3 is TGTGCCAGCACCATAGCGGGGGGGAGCGACGAGCAGTACTTC.

On this clone itself: The same CDR3 can be traced to other DNA sequences in this sample. The chain links TRBV3-1 (or the pseudogene TRBV3-2) to TRBJ2-1, with D hard to call. V was pared by 1 base and J by 10 bases, with 8 bases between. CDR1 is LGHDT and CDR2 is YNNKEL in the germline V gene (reference sequence). This CDR3 has 12 residues. CDR3 sequence reads: CASSQAGAEQFF. DNA for the CDR3: TGTGCCAGCAGCCAAGCCGGAGCAGAGCAGTTCTTC.

The chain carries TRBV7-3 and TRBJ2-1, with D possibly TRBD1 on 5 matching bases. Germline V gene lookup returns CDR1 SGHTA and CDR2 FQGTGA. Trimming left V 0 bases short and J 8 bases short, with 8 bases between. This CDR3 has 13 residues. CDR3 amino acids: CASSLTQGYEQFF. The CDR3 coding sequence is TGTGCCAGCAGCTTAACGCAGGGATATGAGCAGTTCTTC.

The gene calls are TRBV3-1 (or the pseudogene TRBV3-2) and TRBJ1-3; 7 bases agree with TRBD1. V was clipped by 2 bases and J by 0 bases; unmatched bases: 10. CDR1 and CDR2 from the germline V gene are LGHDT and YNNKEL (reference sequence). The length of the CDR3 is 18 residues. The CDR3 nucleotides are TGTGCCAGCAGCCAACTCCTACCGGGACAGAGCTCTGGAAACACCATATATTTT. It translates to CASSQLLPGQSSGNTIYF.

The V call is TRBV6-5, the J call TRBJ1-4, with D possibly matching TRBD1 (6 bases). Germline V gene lookup returns CDR1 MNHEY and CDR2 SVGAGI. V lost 5 bases and J lost 8, with 9 bases in between. This CDR3 has 12 amino acids. The CDR3 DNA reads TGTGCCAGCAGTCAAAGGGGGGAAAAACTGTTTTTT. It specifies CASSQRGEKLFF.

This clone was counted a single time. Within the sample, other DNA sequences also encode this same CDR3. This rearrangement joins TRBV11-2 to TRBJ1-1; D unresolved. This CDR3 spans 12 amino acids. Germline assignment: CDR1 SGHAT and CDR2 FQNNGV. V shed 3 bases and J shed 5 bases, with 7 bases lying between them. Here the CDR3 DNA reads TGTGCCAGCAGCTTGAGAGGAACTGAAGCTTTCTTT. Amino acids: CASSLRGTEAFF.

The rearrangement uses TRBV10-1 and TRBJ1-4; D not certain. The germline CDR1 and CDR2 sequences are WNHNN and SYGVQD (reference sequence). The CDR3 is 15 residues long. V shed 2 bases and J shed 4 bases, with 11 bases lying between them. CDR3 residues: CASSERGPDNEKLFF. The CDR3 DNA reads TGCGCCAGCAGTGAGAGAGGGCCCGATAATGAAAAACTGTTTTTT.

This clone turned up a few times. The chain recombines TRBV19 with TRBJ1-4; perhaps TRBD1 as D (6 bases). Trimming stripped 7 bases from V and 3 bases from J, with 12 bases between. CDR1 is LNHDA, CDR2 SQIVND, per germline (reference sequence). The CDR3 is 14 residues long. The CDR3 region is CASTQGPANEKLFF. The CDR3 nucleotides read TGTGCCAGTACCCAGGGGCCGGCTAATGAAAAACTGTTTTTT.

The genes are TRBV11-3 and TRBJ2-3; D ambiguous. The CDR3 sequence is 13 residues long. V gave up 3 bases and J gave up 6 bases, with 10 bases separating them. Germline-derived CDR1 and CDR2 are SGHNT and YENEEA. The DNA of the CDR3 is TGTGCCAGCAGCTTCGGCGGTTTGGATACGCAGTATTTT. This sequence encodes CASSFGGLDTQYF.

V is TRBV5-1 and J is TRBJ2-1, with TRBD2 as a possible D gene (6 bases). Germline-derived CDR1 and CDR2 are SGHRS and YFSETQ. The CDR3 loop spans 16 amino acids. Trimming took 3 bases from V and 0 from J, leaving 13 bases between them. For the CDR3, the DNA is TGCGCCAGCAGCTGGGGCGGGATTAGCTCCTACAATGAGCAGTTCTTC. Translating gives CASSWGGISSYNEQFF.

The J gene is TRBJ1-5, the V gene TRBV29-1; perhaps TRBD1 as D (6 bases). Germline V gives CDR1 SQVTM, CDR2 ANQGSEA. With 6 bases removed from V and 4 bases from J, the gap between germline ends came to 16 bases. This CDR3 is built from 14 residues. The CDR3 region has the DNA TGCAGCGTCCTCACTCCAGGGGTGAATCAGCCCCAGCATTTT. Translating gives CSVLTPGVNQPQHF. Full variable domain (remainder filled in from reference TRBV29-1 and TRBJ1-5): SAVISQKPSRDICQRGTSLTIQCQVDSQVTMMFWYRQQPGQSLTLIATANQGSEATYESGFVIDKFPISRPNLTFSTLTVSNMSPEDSSIYLCSVLTPGVNQPQHFGDGTRLSIL.

The chain couples TRBV7-2 to TRBJ2-1; 12 bases map to TRBD2. Trimming took 4 bases from V and 8 from J; bases not matched to a gene: 3. Germline values: CDR1 SGHTA, CDR2 FQGNSA. This CDR3 spans 14 amino acids. Here the CDR3 DNA reads TGTGCCAGCAGCTCGGGACTAGCGGGCCATGAGCAGTTCTTC. It is translated as CASSSGLAGHEQFF.

This clone was seen a few times. The rearrangement links TRBV30 to TRBJ2-1; 7 positions agree with TRBD1. Unmatched junction bases numbered 10, after V lost 7 bases and J lost 4 bases. The CDR3 sequence is 14 residues long. The germline gives CDR1 GTSNPN, CDR2 SVGIG (reference sequence). The CDR3 coding sequence is TGTGCCTACGCGACAGGGTCGGAGTACAATGAGCAGTTCTTC. Protein: CAYATGSEYNEQFF.

The CDR3 loop is CAWSGEGASEAFF. The CDR3 bases are TGTGCCTGGAGTGGTGAGGGAGCTTCTGAAGCTTTCTTT. This chain joins TRBV30 and TRBJ1-1; D gene unclear. V gave up 1 base and J gave up 6 bases, with 12 bases separating them. This CDR3 spans 13 amino acids. CDR1 is GTSNPN, CDR2 SVGIG, per germline (reference sequence).

The chain combines TRBV15 with TRBJ2-1; 9 bases agree with TRBD2. The V and J ends lost 2 bases and 4 bases, in that order; junction bases with no gene match: 9. The CDR3 consists of 17 residues. From germline, CDR1 is LNHNV and CDR2 YYDKDF (reference sequence). CDR3 bases: TGTGCCACCAGCAGAAAATTCTCGGCGGGAGGGTACAATGAGCAGTTCTTC. Translating it yields CATSRKFSAGGYNEQFF.

The V and J genes are TRBV14 and TRBJ1-2, with D unresolved. The length of the CDR3 is 15 residues. The V end lost 1 base, the J end lost 3 bases, and 12 bases lay between the germline ends. CDR1 SGHDN and CDR2 FVKESK come from the germline V gene. The CDR3, as DNA: TGTGCCAGCAGCCAAGTTCCAGGTCCGGACTATGGCTACACCTTC. Translating it yields CASSQVPGPDYGYTF.

V gene TRBV20-1 combines with J gene TRBJ2-5, with D hard to call. This CDR3 has 11 residues. Trimming took off 2 bases at V and 5 bases at J, with 6 bases between the two ends. Germline V gives CDR1 DFQATT, CDR2 SNEGSKA (reference sequence). CDR3 coding DNA: TGCAGTGCTAGAAACTGGGAGACCCAGTACTTC. Translated: CSARNWETQYF.

The chain is built from TRBV27 and TRBJ1-6; maybe TRBD1 (6 bases). The germline V and J ends were trimmed by 3 bases and 7 bases, with 10 bases remaining between them. Germline-derived CDR1 and CDR2 are MNHEY and SMNVEV (reference sequence). This CDR3 is 14 amino acids long. The CDR3 loop reads CASSFSGENSPLHF. The DNA for the CDR3 is TGTGCCAGCAGTTTTTCAGGGGAGAATTCACCCCTCCACTTT.

The V and J genes are TRBV30 and TRBJ2-1; tentative D call: TRBD2 (6 bases). The CDR3 is 15 residues long. Trimming removed 4 bases at V and 4 bases at J, with 17 bases between. Germline CDR1 GTSNPN, CDR2 SVGIG (reference sequence). CDR3: CAWNQPGVGYNEQFF. The CDR3 nucleotides are TGTGCCTGGAATCAACCGGGAGTCGGGTACAATGAGCAGTTCTTC.

The chain joins TRBV14 to TRBJ1-2; TRBD1 matches at 7 bases. The CDR3 runs to 14 residues. Losses at the gene ends were 4 bases for V and 4 bases for J; bases not matched to a gene: 6. The germline gives CDR1 SGHDN, CDR2 FVKESK. The CDR3 is CASSPTGLLYGYTF. CDR3 coding DNA: TGTGCCAGCAGCCCGACAGGGTTACTCTATGGCTACACCTTC.